The rows below give T cell receptor beta chains drawn from one sample of a study of T cell repertoires in cytomegalovirus infection. TCRdb reprocessed the reads via MiXCR and lists one record per CDR3 protein. The profile shows some 680,000 distinct CDR3 sequences, 35% to 40% of them singletons. The material sequenced was PBMCs. These receptors all come from a human donor in good health (CMV status not recorded). Some clones in this sample may be carry-over from other donors' samples. The CDR3 runs from the conserved cysteine through the conserved F or W. The D gene is left open where the match is weak. Only some rows state a clone size, as once, few, many or a class for expanded clones.

TRBJ1-3 . TRBV5-4 . CASSTGTRAGNTIYF TGTGCCAGCAGCACGGGGACCCGTGCGGGAAACACCATATATTTT
TRBJ2-2 many TRBV7-2 . CASQNRGDTGELFF TGTGCCAGTCAAAATAGGGGGGACACCGGGGAGCTGTTTTTT
TRBJ1-3 few TRBV6-6 . CASLALSSGNTIYF TGTGCCAGCCTCGCGCTTAGCTCTGGAAACACCATATATTTT
TRBJ2-3 few TRBV4-1 . CASSQGSGAFPSDTQYF TGCGCCAGCAGCCAGGGTTCGGGGGCTTTCCCCTCAGATACGCAGTATTTT
TRBJ2-4 . TRBV27 . CASSLSGMRAKNIQYF TGTGCCAGCAGTTTATCAGGGATGAGAGCCAAAAACATTCAGTACTTC
TRBJ2-7 . TRBV20-1 . CSARGPVGGSRPDEQYF TGCAGTGCTAGAGGTCCGGTCGGGGGTTCTCGGCCGGACGAGCAGTACTTC
TRBJ2-7 few TRBV12-3/TRBV12-4 TRBD2 CASSKEGLGPYEQYF TGTGCCAGCAGCAAGGAGGGACTAGGACCCTACGAGCAGTACTTC
TRBJ1-1 few TRBV6-1 TRBD1 CASTKDRVSTEAFF TGTGCCAGCACTAAGGACAGGGTTTCGACTGAAGCTTTCTTT
TRBJ1-2 many TRBV7-2 . CASSLREGYTF TGTGCCAGCAGCTTAAGAGAGGGCTACACCTTC
TRBJ2-1 . TRBV29-1 TRBD1 CSVRTGGQNEQFF TGCAGCGTCCGGACAGGGGGCCAAAATGAGCAGTTCTTC
TRBJ2-7 many TRBV7-8 TRBD2 CASSPSVAGGHHEQYF TGTGCCAGCAGCCCGAGCGTGGCGGGAGGGCACCACGAGCAGTACTTC
TRBJ1-1 few TRBV19 . CASSIAATEAFF TGTGCCAGTAGTATAGCTGCCACTGAAGCTTTCTTT
TRBJ2-1 few TRBV27 . CASSPSTGRVEQFF TGTGCCAGCAGTCCGTCGACAGGGAGGGTTGAGCAGTTCTTC
TRBJ2-2 once TRBV19 . CASSIWGPGELFF TGTGCCAGTAGTATTTGGGGGCCCGGGGAGCTGTTTTTT
TRBJ1-2 . TRBV19 . CASSIEGGYGYTF TGTGCCAGTAGTATAGAGGGGGGATATGGCTACACCTTC
TRBJ1-2 . TRBV20-1 . CSASGGAGLQGYTF TGCAGTGCTAGTGGGGGCGCCGGTTTGCAGGGCTACACCTTC
TRBJ2-1 . TRBV27 TRBD2 CASSLTTSISNEQFF TGTGCCAGCAGTTTAACGACTAGCATCAGCAATGAGCAGTTCTTC
TRBJ1-1 few TRBV28 . CASSSTPRDTEAFF TGTGCCAGCAGTTCAACGCCTAGGGACACTGAAGCTTTCTTT
TRBJ2-7 . TRBV24-1 . CATSDSTGSASYEQYF TGTGCCACCAGCGACTCCACGGGATCGGCTTCCTACGAGCAGTACTTC
TRBJ2-7 few TRBV11-2 . CASSLDSRGSYEQYF TGTGCCAGCAGCTTAGATTCAAGGGGCTCCTACGAGCAGTACTTC
TRBJ2-7 few TRBV28 TRBD2 CASSSPGAGGTYEQYF TGTGCCAGCAGTTCCCCCGGAGCGGGGGGCACCTACGAGCAGTACTTC
TRBJ2-3 few TRBV20-1 . CSARDLSGAGDTQYF TGCAGTGCTAGAGATCTCTCAGGGGCTGGAGATACGCAGTATTTT
TRBJ2-3 . TRBV2 . CASSEGFTSTDTQYF TGTGCCAGCAGTGAAGGATTTACTAGCACAGATACGCAGTATTTT
TRBJ2-5 few TRBV7-9 . CASSLTAEETQYF TGTGCCAGCAGCTTAACGGCGGAAGAGACCCAGTACTTC
TRBJ2-1 . TRBV27 TRBD2 CASSLREGLYNEQFF TGTGCCAGCAGTTTGAGGGAGGGCCTTTACAATGAGCAGTTCTTC
TRBJ1-1 . TRBV7-2 . CASKEHRSTEAFF TGTGCCAGCAAGGAACACCGTTCCACCGAAGCTTTCTTT
TRBJ1-2 few TRBV24-1 TRBD1 CATREGQGSAGYTF TGTGCCACCAGGGAGGGACAGGGCTCGGCGGGCTACACCTTC
TRBJ2-2 . TRBV28 TRBD1 CASRTRDRATGELFF TGTGCCAGCAGGACGCGCGACAGGGCCACCGGGGAGCTGTTTTTT
TRBJ2-7 . TRBV7-9 TRBD1 CASSLHQGETYEQYF TGTGCCAGCAGCTTACATCAGGGGGAGACCTACGAGCAGTACTTC
TRBJ1-3 . TRBV4-1 TRBD1 CASSQTQGGAGNTIYF TGCGCCAGCAGCCAAACCCAAGGGGGCGCCGGAAACACCATATATTTT
TRBJ1-1 . TRBV5-6 . CASSLEIDTEAFF TGTGCCAGCAGCTTGGAGATAGACACTGAAGCTTTCTTT
TRBJ1-6 . TRBV28 . CASSLSRYNSPLHF TGTGCCAGCAGTTTATCCAGATATAATTCACCCCTCCACTTT
TRBJ2-1 . TRBV12-3/TRBV12-4 . CASSFWYEGDNEQFF TGTGCCAGCAGTTTCTGGTACGAAGGGGACAATGAGCAGTTCTTC
TRBJ2-5 . TRBV10-3 TRBD1 CAINSGTGEETQYF TGTGCCATCAATTCCGGGACAGGGGAAGAGACCCAGTACTTC
TRBJ2-3 . TRBV28 TRBD2 CASSLILAGRGRDTQYF TGTGCCAGCAGTTTAATCCTAGCGGGGCGGGGGAGAGATACGCAGTATTTT
TRBJ2-7 . TRBV4-2 TRBD1 CASSADRFSYEQYF TGTGCCAGCAGTGCGGACAGGTTCTCCTACGAGCAGTACTTC
TRBJ1-1 few TRBV4-2 . CASSQSGYRNTEAFF TGTGCCAGCAGCCAATCGGGCTATAGGAACACTGAAGCTTTCTTT
TRBJ2-3 . TRBV5-4 TRBD1 CASSLQGPGDTQYF TGTGCCAGCAGCCTACAGGGGCCGGGAGATACGCAGTATTTT
TRBJ2-3 . TRBV9 . CASSPEVGPSTDTQYF TGTGCCAGCAGCCCAGAGGTAGGACCTAGCACAGATACGCAGTATTTT
TRBJ2-1 . TRBV27 . CASRISGFLYEQFF TGTGCCAGCAGGATCTCCGGGTTTTTGTATGAGCAGTTCTTC
TRBJ2-5 . TRBV19 . CATAPGRQETQYF TGTGCCACCGCCCCCGGTAGACAAGAGACCCAGTACTTC
TRBJ1-1 . TRBV7-3 . CASSSRQDTEAFF TGTGCCAGCAGCTCCCGACAGGACACTGAAGCTTTCTTT
TRBJ2-2 . TRBV20-1 . CSAPLPGKNTGELFF TGCAGTGCCCCACTCCCAGGGAAGAACACCGGGGAGCTGTTTTTT
TRBJ2-4 many TRBV28 . CASTMGEGNIQYF TGTGCCAGCACCATGGGGGAAGGGAACATTCAGTACTTC
TRBJ2-1 . TRBV28 . CASGPPTIAGSEQFF TGTGCCAGCGGACCACCCACTATTGCGGGAAGTGAGCAGTTCTTC
TRBJ2-5 . TRBV7-8 . CASSLGGIETQYF TGTGCCAGCAGCTTAGGAGGGATTGAGACCCAGTACTTC
TRBJ2-7 . TRBV20-1 TRBD2 CSASLAGGPSEQYF TGCAGTGCTTCTCTAGCGGGAGGGCCCAGCGAGCAGTACTTC
TRBJ2-1 many TRBV28 . CASSFLDTYNEQFF TGTGCCAGCAGTTTTCTGGACACCTACAATGAGCAGTTCTTC
TRBJ1-1 once TRBV7-1 . CASRPGTQPEAFF TGTGCCAGCAGGCCCGGGACGCAACCTGAAGCTTTCTTT
TRBJ1-5 . TRBV12-3/TRBV12-4 . CASSIGRQNNQPQHF TGTGCCAGCAGCATAGGACGGCAAAACAATCAGCCCCAGCATTTT
TRBJ2-5 . TRBV15 . CATSRDVQSLETQYF TGTGCCACCAGCAGAGATGTCCAGAGTCTCGAGACCCAGTACTTC
TRBJ2-1 few TRBV24-1 TRBD2 CATSYPAGDGYNEQFF TGTGCCACCAGCTACCCAGCGGGGGACGGCTACAATGAGCAGTTCTTC